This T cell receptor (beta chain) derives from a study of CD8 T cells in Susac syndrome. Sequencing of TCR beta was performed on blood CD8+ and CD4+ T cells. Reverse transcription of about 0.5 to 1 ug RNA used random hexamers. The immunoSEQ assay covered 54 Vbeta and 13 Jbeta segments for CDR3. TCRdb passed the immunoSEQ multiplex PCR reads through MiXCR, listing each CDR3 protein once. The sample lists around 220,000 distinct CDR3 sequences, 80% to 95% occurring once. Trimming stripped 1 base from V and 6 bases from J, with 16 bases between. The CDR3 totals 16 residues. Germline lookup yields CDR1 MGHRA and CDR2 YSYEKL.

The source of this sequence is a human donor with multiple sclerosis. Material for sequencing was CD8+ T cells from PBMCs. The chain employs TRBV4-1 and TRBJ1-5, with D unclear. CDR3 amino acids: CASSQAHLGTGQPQHF. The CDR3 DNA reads TGCGCCAGCAGCCAAGCTCATCTGGGAACGGGTCAGCCCCAGCATTTT.